This TCR beta chain was sequenced in a study of CD8 T cell repertoires and HIV-1 epitope variants. Study background: T cells were stimulated with Twenty-five Gag and Nef peptides separately.

TCRdb's table, derived via immunoSEQ multiplex PCR, lists solely in-frame clones and lacks some. The sample has about 95,000 clones, 70% to 75% seen once. This clone was picked up one time. The CDR3 totals 13 residues. Trimming cost V 0 bases and J 11 bases, with 9 bases left between them. Germline CDR1 is SGDLS and CDR2 is YYNGEE. This rearrangement joins TRBV9 to TRBJ1-6; D ambiguous. The receptor was isolated from a male donor with HIV. Sequencing was done on a sample of uncultured baseline CD8+ T cells from peripheral blood mononuclear cells (PBMCs). The CDR3 loop reads CASSVGGLTPLHF. For the CDR3, the DNA is TGTGCCAGCAGCGTAGGCGGTTTGACACCCCTCCACTTT. The whole variable domain, filled in from reference TRBV9 and TRBJ1-6, reads DSGVTQTPKHLITATGQRVTLRCSPRSGDLSVYWYQQSLDQGLQFLIQYYNGEERAKGNILERFSAQQFPDLHSELNLSSLELGDSALYFCASSVGGLTPLHFGNGTRLTVT.